The source of this TCR beta chain is a study of post-analysis software for immune sequencing data. Study outcomes and limitations: Among several TRBV segments more frequent in patients than controls were TRBV5-6, TRBV5-1 and TRBV20-1. Significantly decreased normalized Chao1 diversity was recorded for multiple sclerosis patients relative to controls.

The V gene end was trimmed by 6 bases and the J gene end by 6 bases; junction bases not matched to a gene: 8. This CDR3 spans 15 amino acids. Per germline, CDR1 MRHNA and CDR2 SNTAGT. Unique-molecular-identifier-tagged TCR beta cDNA libraries were used. Each CDR3 protein gets one entry after TCRdb re-called the PCR reads with MiXCR. Of more than 450,000 distinct CDR3 sequences listed, 44% are singletons. In regard to this clonotype: Its antigen is not identified.

The rearrangement links TRBV6-4 to TRBJ2-3, with 11 bases fitting TRBD2. This clonotype was sampled from a girl aged 5-17 years with multiple sclerosis. Material for sequencing was blood. CDR3 in amino acids: CASSPSGTSGDTQYF. CDR3 sequence (DNA): TGTGCCAGCAGCCCCTCCGGGACTAGCGGCGATACGCAGTATTTT.